Described below is a single T cell receptor (beta chain) sequence and its context. The data were produced by immunoSEQ multiplex PCR, yet TCRdb's version contains in-frame clones alone and is incomplete. The data contain under 150,000 clones, around 83% of them seen just once; the ten biggest clones take up approximately 5.1%. The record originates from a study of blood T cell repertoires in COVID-19. The length of the CDR3 is 12 residues. The V gene lost 5 bases and the J gene lost 6 bases, with 10 bases spanning the gap. Per the germline V gene, CDR1 is MNHEY and CDR2 is SVGEGT. The TCR sequence derives from a woman between 55 and 75 years old with COVID-19, enrolled during active disease. The V call is TRBV6-2 or TRBV6-3, the J call TRBJ1-1; a weak D match, TRBD1 (6 bases). Material: peripheral blood. CDR3 loop: CASSKQGPEAFF. The CDR3, as DNA: TGTGCCAGCAGTAAACAGGGTCCTGAAGCTTTCTTT.